Below, 23 T cell receptor beta chains from the same sample are listed, as sequenced in a study of T cell repertoires in cytomegalovirus infection. These receptors' antigens are unknown. TCRdb independently ran MiXCR on the reads; one entry per CDR3 protein. The profile shows roughly 500,000 distinct CDR3 sequences, roughly a third of them singletons. The input for sequencing was cultured PBMCs, taken from culture after CMV antigen stimulation. The receptors shown here come from a human donor in good health (CMV status not recorded). Some clones in this sample may be carry-over from other donors' samples.

J is TRBJ2-7 and V is TRBV28; TRBD2 might be the D (5 bases). The CDR3 covers 14 residues. Per germline, CDR1 MDHEN and CDR2 SYDVKM. V lost 3 bases and J 1 base, leaving 10 bases between the germline ends. The CDR3 DNA follows: TGTGCCAGCAGTTTTCGAAGCGGATCCTACGAGCAGTACGTC. It translates to CASSFRSGSYEQYV.

The rearrangement links TRBV7-8 to TRBJ1-1; TRBD1 is a possible D gene (5 bases). V lost 5 bases, J lost 2 bases, and 9 bases lay in between. This CDR3 is 13 amino acids long. The germline V gene has CDR1 SGHVS and CDR2 FQNEAQ. In DNA form, the CDR3 reads TGTGCCAGCAGCGACAGATTCAACACTGAAGCTTTCTTT. Protein product: CASSDRFNTEAFF.

The chain carries TRBV12-3 or TRBV12-4 and TRBJ2-2; D is perhaps TRBD1 (6 bases). V lost 8 bases, J lost 6 bases, and 19 bases lay in between. The CDR3 totals 15 residues. The CDR3 is CASHHRVEKPGELFF. The CDR3 DNA follows: TGTGCCAGCCATCACAGGGTAGAGAAGCCCGGGGAGCTGTTTTTT.

This clonotype was seen only a few times. The chain combines TRBV7-2 with TRBJ2-1; 8 bases are shared with TRBD2. Germline trimming cut 5 bases from V and 0 bases from J; bases unmatched to any gene: 9. Germline V gene lookup returns CDR1 SGHTA and CDR2 FQGNSA. This CDR3 is 17 amino acids long. The CDR3 DNA sequence: TGTGCCAGCAGCCGCGTAGTTACTAGCGGCTCCTACAATGAGCAGTTCTTC. Translation gives CASSRVVTSGSYNEQFF.

The chain links TRBV30 to TRBJ1-1; no firm D call. The CDR3 consists of 15 residues. Germline CDR1 and CDR2: GTSNPN and SVGIG (reference sequence). Trimming shortened V by 0 bases and J by 0 bases, and 11 bases separated the two germline ends. CDR3 bases: TGTGCCTGGAGTGTATGGGGTTCGCTGAACACTGAAGCTTTCTTT. Its translation is CAWSVWGSLNTEAFF. Combining the CDR3 with reference TRBV30 and TRBJ1-1 gives the whole variable domain SQTIHQWPATLVQPVGSPLSLECTVEGTSNPNLYWYRQAAGRGLQLLFYSVGIGQISSEVPQNLSASRPQDRQFILSSKKLLLSDSGFYLCAWSVWGSLNTEAFFGQGTRLTVV.

The chain recombines TRBV28 with TRBJ2-1; 9 positions match TRBD2. V was pared by 8 bases and J by 2 bases, with 4 bases of the junction left unmatched. CDR1 MDHEN and CDR2 SYDVKM come from the germline V gene. The CDR3 has 14 residues. The CDR3 sequence: CASETSGTYNEQFF. DNA for the CDR3: TGTGCCAGCGAGACTAGCGGAACCTACAATGAGCAGTTCTTC.

The rearrangement uses TRBV9 and TRBJ2-1; TRBD1 is a possible D gene (5 bases). V lost 6 bases and J 8 bases, leaving 21 bases between the germline ends. The V gene's germline CDR1 is SGDLS and CDR2 YYNGEE. The CDR3 is 15 residues long. CDR3 DNA sequence: TGTGCCAGCACCGACGGGTTGATGGGGCCCCATGAGCAGTTCTTC. It is translated as CASTDGLMGPHEQFF.

This clonotype was counted only a few times. The V gene is TRBV6-2 or TRBV6-3, the J gene TRBJ2-1; 8 bases agree with TRBD2. Germline trimming cut 6 bases from V and 8 bases from J; bases unmatched to any gene: 15. This CDR3 has 16 residues. Germline CDR1 and CDR2: MNHEY and SVGEGT. The CDR3 spells CASSLYLAGGSDEQFF. The CDR3 coding sequence is TGTGCCAGCAGCCTTTATCTGGCGGGAGGAAGTGATGAGCAGTTCTTC.

The chain carries TRBV4-1 and TRBJ2-1; no clear D gene. Germline assignment: CDR1 MGHRA and CDR2 YSYEKL. The CDR3 is 18 amino acids. V was pared by 2 bases and J by 3 bases, with 20 bases between. CDR3 nucleotide sequence: TGCGCCAGCAGCCAAACCACCCCCGGGCAGCCCAGCTACAATGAGCAGTTCTTC. Translated: CASSQTTPGQPSYNEQFF.

As concerns this clonotype: At one of its ends the junction is not consistent with the germline gene, which may arise from a read error. V is TRBV28 and J is TRBJ2-5; maybe TRBD2 (6 bases). Germline CDR1 and CDR2: MDHEN and SYDVKM. There are 13 residues in the CDR3. The CDR3 DNA sequence: TGTGCCACCAGTGGCGGGAATTTGAGGACCCAGTACTTC. Translated: CATSGGNLRTQYF.

This clonotype was counted many times. The chain is built from TRBV12-3 or TRBV12-4 and TRBJ1-1, with 12 nucleotides matching TRBD1. The CDR3 extends over 21 amino acids. V shed 5 bases, J shed 0 bases, and the junction held 19 bases outside the gene matches. The CDR3: CASSPRDRGLFSPSMNTEAFF. CDR3 coding DNA: TGTGCCAGCAGTCCCCGGGACAGGGGGCTATTTTCTCCCTCTATGAACACTGAAGCTTTCTTT.

The rearrangement uses TRBV6-2 or TRBV6-3 and TRBJ2-7; tentatively, D is TRBD1 (6 bases). Trimming removed 6 bases from V and 5 bases from J, with 14 bases in between. Germline values: CDR1 MNHEY, CDR2 SVGEGT. This CDR3 is built from 13 residues. Here the CDR3 reads CASSLTGLDEQYV. CDR3 nucleotide sequence: TGTGCCAGCAGCTTAACAGGGCTCGACGAGCAGTACGTC.

The chain has TRBV5-6 and TRBJ1-1, with 9 bases fitting TRBD1. This CDR3 comprises 14 residues. Germline-derived CDR1 and CDR2 are SGHDT and YYEEEE. The trim removed 7 bases at V and 4 bases at J, leaving 8 bases unmatched. The DNA of the CDR3 is TGTGCCAGCCGGGGACAGGGTTTGGGCACTGAAGCTTTCTTT. It codes for CASRGQGLGTEAFF.

This chain uses TRBV28 with TRBJ2-4; no clear D. The CDR3 has 15 amino acids. Germline CDR1 is MDHEN and CDR2 is SYDVKM. Trimming took off 3 bases at V and 0 bases at J, with 9 bases between the two ends. In nucleotides, the CDR3 is TGTGCCAGCAGTTTGGGATCCCTAGCCAAAAACATTCAGTACTTC. Translation gives CASSLGSLAKNIQYF.

This clonotype appeared a few times. At one end, the junction sequence differs from germline, possibly due to a read error. V usage is TRBV4-1 and J usage is TRBJ2-3; D is unresolved. This CDR3 region has 15 residues. Germline lookup yields CDR1 MGHRA and CDR2 YSYEKL. CDR3 DNA: TGTGCCAGCAGCCCCGAAATACAGATCACAGATACGCAGTATTTT. It translates to CASSPEIQITDTQYF.

The chain links TRBV19 to TRBJ2-2, with TRBD2 matching over 12 bases. The V gene end was trimmed by 5 bases and the J gene end by 5 bases; junction bases not matched to a gene: 12. Germline assignment: CDR1 LNHDA and CDR2 SQIVND (reference sequence). The CDR3 contains 18 residues. The DNA of the CDR3 is TGTGCCAGTAGTCCACGACTAGCGGGAGAAATTAAAACCGGGGAGCTGTTTTTT. Encoded protein: CASSPRLAGEIKTGELFF.

CDR3 bases: TGTGCCAGCAGCGGCCGCGGCAGGGCTAACTATGGCTACACCTTC. Translating it yields CASSGRGRANYGYTF. The chain links TRBV2 to TRBJ1-2; maybe TRBD1 (5 bases). CDR1 is SNHLY, CDR2 FYNNEI, per germline. The length of the CDR3 is 15 residues. V lost 6 bases and J lost 0, with 14 bases in between.

The gene calls are TRBV29-1 and TRBJ2-4, with D unresolved. CDR1 SQVTM and CDR2 ANQGSEA come from the germline V gene. Trimming cost V 4 bases and J 0 bases, with 7 bases left between them. The CDR3 runs to 13 residues. The CDR3 here is CSVAVRAKNIQYF. CDR3 nucleotide sequence: TGCAGCGTTGCCGTGAGAGCCAAAAACATTCAGTACTTC.

V usage is TRBV27 and J usage is TRBJ2-7; 7 nucleotides match TRBD1. Trimming at V came to 6 bases and at J to 2 bases, leaving 4 bases not matched to a gene. Germline assignment: CDR1 MNHEY and CDR2 SMNVEV (reference sequence). The CDR3 has 13 amino acids. The CDR3 loop reads CASSKTGTYEQYF. In nucleotides, the CDR3 is TGTGCCAGCAGCAAGACAGGGACCTACGAGCAGTACTTC.

This clonotype was seen at least ten times. The rearrangement uses TRBV6-2 or TRBV6-3 and TRBJ2-7, with 8 nucleotides matching TRBD2. J was trimmed by 1 base and V by 6 bases; bases with no gene match: 5. This CDR3 has 14 amino acids. From germline, CDR1 is MNHEY and CDR2 SVGEGT. Here the CDR3 reads CASSTGTRSYEQYF. The CDR3 nucleotides read TGTGCCAGCAGCACCGGGACTAGATCCTACGAGCAGTACTTC.

J is TRBJ2-1 and V is TRBV20-1, with 14 bases identical to TRBD2. The V gene's germline CDR1 is DFQATT and CDR2 SNEGSKA (reference sequence). With 0 bases clipped from V and 9 bases from J, the junction kept 4 bases outside the gene matches. The CDR3 is made up of 15 amino acids. The DNA of the CDR3 is TGCAGTGCTAGAGATGGGACTAGCGGGAGTGGTGAGCAGTTCTTC. It yields the protein CSARDGTSGSGEQFF.

This clonotype appeared a few times. The chain combines TRBV5-4 with TRBJ2-1; 9 nucleotides align to TRBD2. Germline V lookup: CDR1 SGHNT, CDR2 YYREEE (reference sequence). The CDR3 extends over 16 amino acids. The V and J ends lost 1 base and 2 bases, in that order; junction bases with no gene match: 4. This chain's CDR3 is CASSLKREEPYNEQFF. The CDR3, as DNA: TGTGCCAGCAGCTTGAAGCGGGAGGAACCCTACAATGAGCAGTTCTTC.

This clonotype was seen a handful of times. The rearrangement uses TRBV7-8 and TRBJ2-3; 7 bases line up with TRBD1. Germline CDR1 reads SGHVS; CDR2 reads FQNEAQ. The V gene end was trimmed by 5 bases and the J gene end by 3 bases; junction bases not matched to a gene: 8. The CDR3 has 15 amino acids. The CDR3 coding sequence is TGTGCCAGCAGCGTGGGACAGAGTATAACAGATACGCAGTATTTT. Translated: CASSVGQSITDTQYF.